The rows below give T cell receptor beta chains drawn from one sample of a study of blood T cell repertoires in COVID-19. The table came from immunoSEQ multiplex PCR; TCRdb's copy has only in-frame clones and leaves some out. The repertoire holds about 99,000 clones, with roughly 84% as singletons. Specimen: peripheral blood. The receptors come from a man between 65 and 85 years old with active or convalescent COVID-19. CDR3s include the opening cysteine and the closing phenylalanine or tryptophan. A D gene is named only where the DNA matches it firmly. Not every row has a clone size; where given, it reads once, few, many or a size class.

cdr3_aa cdr3_nt v_call d_call j_call clone_size
CASSQNRDRSYEQYF TGCGCCAGCAGCCAAAACCGGGACAGGTCCTACGAGCAGTACTTC TRBV5-1 TRBD1 TRBJ2-7 once
CASSTSRDRSYQETQYF TGTGCCAGCAGTACTTCTCGGGACAGGAGCTACCAAGAGACCCAGTACTTC TRBV28 TRBD1 TRBJ2-5 -
CATGTSGGRETQYF TGTGCCACGGGGACTAGCGGGGGACGAGAGACCCAGTACTTC TRBV10-3 TRBD2 TRBJ2-5 once
CASSLLRTPGQGEDGYTF TGTGCCAGCAGCTTATTACGCACACCGGGACAGGGAGAGGATGGCTACACCTTC TRBV11-2 TRBD1 TRBJ1-2 -
CASSSLSLAGGNTGELFF TGTGCCAGCAGTTCCCTTTCACTAGCGGGGGGGAACACCGGGGAGCTGTTTTTT TRBV28 TRBD2 TRBJ2-2 -
CASSLASPRGAGEQYF TGTGCCAGCAGCTTAGCTTCCCCCCGGGGGGCAGGCGAGCAGTACTTC TRBV7-9 - TRBJ2-7 -
CASSSHVGPSYEQYF TGTGCCAGCAGCTCCCACGTGGGCCCCTCCTACGAGCAGTACTTC TRBV6-2/TRBV6-3 - TRBJ2-7 -
CASSMQDYGYTF TGTGCCAGCAGCATGCAGGACTATGGCTACACCTTC TRBV9 - TRBJ1-2 -
CASSWDRDNEQFF TGTGCCAGCAGCTGGGACAGGGACAATGAGCAGTTCTTC TRBV5-6 TRBD1 TRBJ2-1 -
CASSPAVTWGGNEQFF TGTGCCAGTAGTCCCGCGGTCACCTGGGGGGGCAATGAGCAGTTCTTC TRBV19 TRBD2 TRBJ2-1 few